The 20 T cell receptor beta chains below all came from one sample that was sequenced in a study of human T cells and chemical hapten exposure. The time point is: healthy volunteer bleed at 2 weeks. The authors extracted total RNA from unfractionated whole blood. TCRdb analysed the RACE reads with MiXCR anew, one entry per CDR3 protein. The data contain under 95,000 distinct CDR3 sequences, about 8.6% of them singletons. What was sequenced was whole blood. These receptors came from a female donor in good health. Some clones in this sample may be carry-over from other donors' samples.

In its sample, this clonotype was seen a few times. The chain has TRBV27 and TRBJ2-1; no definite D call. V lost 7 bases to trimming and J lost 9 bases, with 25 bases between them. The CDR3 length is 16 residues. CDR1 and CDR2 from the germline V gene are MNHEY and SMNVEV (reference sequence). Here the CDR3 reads CASTKYSSPTPSEQFF. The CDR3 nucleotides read TGTGCCAGCACCAAGTATTCAAGTCCCACTCCCTCTGAGCAGTTCTTC.

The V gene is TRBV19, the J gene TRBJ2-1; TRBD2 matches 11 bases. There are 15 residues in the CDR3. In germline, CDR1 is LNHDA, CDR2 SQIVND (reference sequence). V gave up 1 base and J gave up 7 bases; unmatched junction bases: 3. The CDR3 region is CASSIVASGRNEQFF. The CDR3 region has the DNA TGTGCCAGTAGTATAGTGGCTAGCGGGAGGAATGAGCAGTTCTTC. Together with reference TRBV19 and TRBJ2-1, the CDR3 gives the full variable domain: DGGITQSPKYLFRKEGQNVTLSCEQNLNHDAMYWYRQDPGQGLRLIYYSQIVNDFQKGDIAEGYSVSREKKESFPLTVTSAQKNPTAFYLCASSIVASGRNEQFFGPGTRLTVL.

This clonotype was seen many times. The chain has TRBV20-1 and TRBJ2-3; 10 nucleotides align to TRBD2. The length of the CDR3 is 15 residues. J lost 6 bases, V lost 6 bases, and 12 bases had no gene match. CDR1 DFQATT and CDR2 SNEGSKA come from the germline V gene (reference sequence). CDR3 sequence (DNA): TGCAGTGCGATTATAGGACTAGCGGACCTTGATACGCAGTATTTT. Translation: CSAIIGLADLDTQYF.

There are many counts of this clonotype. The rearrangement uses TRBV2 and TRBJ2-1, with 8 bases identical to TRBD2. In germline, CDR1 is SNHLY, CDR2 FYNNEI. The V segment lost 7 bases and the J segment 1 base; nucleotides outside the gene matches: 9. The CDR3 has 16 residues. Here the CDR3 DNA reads TGTGCCAGCACCGTTGGCGCGGGAGGATCCTACAATGAGCAGTTCTTC. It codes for CASTVGAGGSYNEQFF.

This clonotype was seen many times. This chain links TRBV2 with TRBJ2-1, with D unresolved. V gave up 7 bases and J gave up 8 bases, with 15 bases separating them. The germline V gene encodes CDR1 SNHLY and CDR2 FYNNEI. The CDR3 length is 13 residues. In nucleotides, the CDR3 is TGTGCCAGCAAGAAGCGAGGCGTGGATGAGCAGTTCTTC. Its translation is CASKKRGVDEQFF.

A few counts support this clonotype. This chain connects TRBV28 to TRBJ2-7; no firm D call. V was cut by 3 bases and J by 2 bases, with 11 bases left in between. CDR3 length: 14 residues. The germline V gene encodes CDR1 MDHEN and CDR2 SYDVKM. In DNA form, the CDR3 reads TGTGCCAGCAGTTTCGACGGCCCGACCTACGAGCAGTACTTC. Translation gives CASSFDGPTYEQYF.

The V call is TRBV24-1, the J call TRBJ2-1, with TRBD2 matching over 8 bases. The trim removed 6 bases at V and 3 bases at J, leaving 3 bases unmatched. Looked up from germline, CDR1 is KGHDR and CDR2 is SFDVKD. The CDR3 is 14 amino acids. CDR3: CATSRGGNYNEQFF. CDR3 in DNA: TGTGCCACCAGTCGGGGGGGCAACTACAATGAGCAGTTCTTC.

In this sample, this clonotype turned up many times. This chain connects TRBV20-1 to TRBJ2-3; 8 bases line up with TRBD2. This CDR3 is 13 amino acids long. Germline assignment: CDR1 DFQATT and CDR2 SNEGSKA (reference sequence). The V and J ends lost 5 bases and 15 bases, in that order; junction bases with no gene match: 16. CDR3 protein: CSAPPRGTRVPYF. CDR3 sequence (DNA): TGCAGTGCTCCCCCAAGAGGGACTAGAGTCCCATATTTT.

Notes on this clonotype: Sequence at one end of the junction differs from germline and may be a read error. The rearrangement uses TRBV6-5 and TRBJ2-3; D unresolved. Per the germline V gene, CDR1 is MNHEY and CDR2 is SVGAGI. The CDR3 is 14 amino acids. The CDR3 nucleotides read TGTGCCAGCAGTTACGTCGGTCGCACCGATACGCAGTATTTT. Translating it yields CASSYVGRTDTQYF.

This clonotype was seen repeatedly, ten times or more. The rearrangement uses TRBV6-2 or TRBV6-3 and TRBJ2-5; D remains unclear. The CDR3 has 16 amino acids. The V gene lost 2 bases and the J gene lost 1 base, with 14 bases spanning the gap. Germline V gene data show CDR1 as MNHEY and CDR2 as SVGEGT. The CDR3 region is CASSYDSSAPQETQYF. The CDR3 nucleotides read TGTGCCAGCAGTTACGATTCGTCGGCACCCCAAGAGACCCAGTACTTC.

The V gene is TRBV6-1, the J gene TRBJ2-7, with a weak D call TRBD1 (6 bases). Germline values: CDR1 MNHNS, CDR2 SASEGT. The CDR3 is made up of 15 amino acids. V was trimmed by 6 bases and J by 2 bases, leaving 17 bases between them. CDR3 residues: CASRRPDREAYEQYF. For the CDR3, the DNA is TGTGCCAGCAGGAGACCGGACAGAGAAGCCTACGAGCAGTACTTC.

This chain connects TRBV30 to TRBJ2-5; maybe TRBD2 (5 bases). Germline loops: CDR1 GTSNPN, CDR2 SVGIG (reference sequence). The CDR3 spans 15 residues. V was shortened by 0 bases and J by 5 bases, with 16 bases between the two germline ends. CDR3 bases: TGTGCCTGGAGTGTCCCCCATCCTACGGGGGAGACCCAGTACTTC. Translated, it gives CAWSVPHPTGETQYF.

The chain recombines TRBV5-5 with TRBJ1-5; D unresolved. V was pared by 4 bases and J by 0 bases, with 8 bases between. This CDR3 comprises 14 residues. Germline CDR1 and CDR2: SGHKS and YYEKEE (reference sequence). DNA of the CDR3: TGTGCCAGCAGCCCCACTTATAGCAATCAGCCCCAGCATTTT. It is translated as CASSPTYSNQPQHF.

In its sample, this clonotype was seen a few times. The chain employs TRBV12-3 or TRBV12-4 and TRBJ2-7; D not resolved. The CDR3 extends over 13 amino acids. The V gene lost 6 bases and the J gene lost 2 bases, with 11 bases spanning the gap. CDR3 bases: TGTGCCAGCAGCCCCAACAAACCCTACGAGCAGTACTTC. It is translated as CASSPNKPYEQYF.

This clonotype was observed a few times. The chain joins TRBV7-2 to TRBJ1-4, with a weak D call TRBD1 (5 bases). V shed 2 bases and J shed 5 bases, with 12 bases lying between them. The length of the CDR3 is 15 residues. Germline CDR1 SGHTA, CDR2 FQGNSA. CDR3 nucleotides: TGTGCCAGCAGCTTATATGCAGGGCAGAATGAAAAACTGTTTTTT. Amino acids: CASSLYAGQNEKLFF.

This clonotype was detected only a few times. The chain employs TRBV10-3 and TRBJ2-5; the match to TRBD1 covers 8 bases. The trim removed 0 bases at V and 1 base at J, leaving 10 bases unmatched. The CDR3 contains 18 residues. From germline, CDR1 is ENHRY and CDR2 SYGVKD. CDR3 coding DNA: TGTGCCATCAGTGAGTCGAGGGGCAGGGGGCTAGGCCAAGAGACCCAGTACTTC. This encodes CAISESRGRGLGQETQYF.

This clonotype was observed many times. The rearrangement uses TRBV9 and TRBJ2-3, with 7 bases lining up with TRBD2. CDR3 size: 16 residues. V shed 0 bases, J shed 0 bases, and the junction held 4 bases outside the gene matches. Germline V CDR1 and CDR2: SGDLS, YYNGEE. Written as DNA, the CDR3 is TGTGCCAGCAGCGTAGGGGACGGGAGGAGCACAGATACGCAGTATTTT. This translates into CASSVGDGRSTDTQYF.

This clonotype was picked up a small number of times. DNA of the CDR3: TGTGCCAGCAGTCCGAGGGGGATTGGGGCCAACGTCCTGACTTTC. This sequence encodes CASSPRGIGANVLTF. The chain employs TRBV2 and TRBJ2-6; TRBD1 might be the D (6 bases). V was clipped by 5 bases and J by 3 bases, with 11 bases between them. The CDR3 is made up of 15 amino acids. Germline V CDR1 and CDR2: SNHLY, FYNNEI.

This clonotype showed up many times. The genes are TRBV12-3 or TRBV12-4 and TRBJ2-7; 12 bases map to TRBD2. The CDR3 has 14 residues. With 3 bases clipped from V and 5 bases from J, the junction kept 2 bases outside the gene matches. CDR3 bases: TGTGCCAGCAGTTTGACTAGCGGGAGAAACGAGCAGTACTTC. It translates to CASSLTSGRNEQYF.

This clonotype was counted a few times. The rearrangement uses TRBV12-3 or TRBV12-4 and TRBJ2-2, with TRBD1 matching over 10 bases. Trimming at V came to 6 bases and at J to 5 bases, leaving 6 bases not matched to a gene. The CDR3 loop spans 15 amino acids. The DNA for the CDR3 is TGTGCCAGCAGCAAGGGACAGGGGTATACCGGGGAGCTGTTTTTT. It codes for CASSKGQGYTGELFF.